The T cell receptor (beta chain) described here comes from a study of OX40 agonist ivuxolimab in advanced cancers. Overall study context: Patients were about 83% male with ages roughly 20 to 90, mean around 61. Checkpoint inhibitors had been given previously to roughly 40% of patients. Whole-study results and caveats: Within 6 weeks, CD4+ and CD8+ blood T cells expanded clonally at 0.1 to 3.0 mg/kg. Antigens targeted by the expanded peripheral T cells were not determined.

The V end was cut by 3 bases, the J end by 8 bases, with 13 bases between. In germline, CDR1 is MNHEY, CDR2 SMNVEV (reference sequence). The CDR3 loop spans 14 amino acids. This clone was recorded once. The antigen is undetermined. Other DNA sequences within the sample encode an identical CDR3. The assay was immunoSEQ multiplex PCR, and TCRdb's table has in-frame clones only and misses some. In the table there are about 77,000 clones, around 85% of which are singletons. This material consisted of CD4+ or CD8+ T cells sorted from blood, taken in a trial of the OX40 agonist ivuxolimab. The V call is TRBV27, the J call TRBJ1-4; a possible D gene is TRBD1 (6 bases). The receptor was isolated from an adult with an advanced solid tumor such as melanoma, head and neck, liver or kidney cancer. Here the CDR3 reads CASSFRGRGEKLFF. The CDR3 DNA follows: TGTGCCAGCAGTTTTCGGGGGCGCGGAGAAAAACTGTTTTTT.